This TCR beta chain was captured in a study of blood T cell repertoires in COVID-19. Study-level information: T cells, B-cell-depleted T cells, or PBMCs supplied cDNA or gDNA.

In the authors' workflow: Nucleated cell number was recorded as an estimate derived from reference gene primer amplification. Here immunoSEQ multiplex PCR was the method, and the copy in TCRdb shows in-frame clones only, minus some. Clonal size and the V and J genes are those of that table, whereas D and trimming came from the DNA. The table lists 310,000 or so clones, around 86% of them singletons. Participants were aged roughly 18 to 89 years from about two dozen US areas. Cohort placement rested on clinical history that participants reported themselves. CDR1 and CDR2 (germline): SNHLY, FYNNEI. CDR3 length equals 15 residues. Trimming stripped 6 bases from V and 6 bases from J, with 19 bases between. This clone was observed once.

This rearrangement joins TRBV2 to TRBJ2-3, with D unclear. The clonotype comes from a woman aged 18-29 years who had recovered from COVID-19. The specimen sequenced was PBMCs or T cells enriched from blood (not recorded which). The CDR3 is CASRSGPTNGDTQYF. In DNA, the CDR3 is TGTGCCAGCAGGTCCGGCCCAACGAACGGGGATACGCAGTATTTT.